This TCR beta chain was captured in a study of blood T cell repertoires in COVID-19. Background on the study: Spain, Italy and the United States supplied samples that represented acute and convalescent COVID-19. Sources were T cells, B-cell-depleted T cells, or PBMCs; the material itself was cDNA or gDNA.

Trimming removed 4 bases at V and 2 bases at J, with 14 bases between. The germline gives CDR1 MNHEY, CDR2 SVGAGI. The CDR3 runs to 15 residues. Authors' data handling: Amplification of reference gene primers was used by the study to estimate nucleated cell counts. Clones were read by immunoSEQ multiplex PCR, and TCRdb kept only the in-frame ones, dropping some. V and J calls and clone size are those listed in that table; D and trimming were worked out from the DNA. The repertoire holds around 130,000 clones, with roughly four fifths as singletons. V gene TRBV6-5 combines with J gene TRBJ1-1; D is uncertain. The sequenced material came from peripheral blood. The sequence was collected from an older woman with acute or convalescent COVID-19. As DNA, the CDR3 is TGTGCCAGCAGTTCGACCGGACTCTTTAACACTGAAGCTTTCTTT. As protein: CASSSTGLFNTEAFF.